The TCR beta chain described here comes from a study of blood T cell repertoires in COVID-19. The overall study: From the United States, Italy and Spain came samples of acute and convalescent COVID-19.

CDR1 is SGHRS and CDR2 is YFSETQ in the germline V gene. This CDR3 spans 15 amino acids. V lost 0 bases and J lost 8, with 12 bases in between. TCRdb's copy holds only in-frame clones and misses some; the assay was immunoSEQ multiplex PCR. The data contain about 190,000 clones, 78% of them singletons. This sequence joins TRBV5-1 and TRBJ1-6, with unresolved D. This receptor was taken from a woman older than 75 with active or convalescent COVID-19. Sequenced sample: peripheral blood. The CDR3 DNA follows: TGCGCCAGCAGCTTGGGATGGGCATTGGATTCACCCCTCCACTTT. Protein product: CASSLGWALDSPLHF.